These 31 T cell receptor beta chains originate from one sample sequenced in a study of shared clonotypes between healthy human individuals. Only in-frame clones appear in the TCRdb table, and some are missing; sequencing was by immunoSEQ multiplex PCR. Among some 1.1 million clones listed, 77% were seen once. Sequencing used memory CD4+ T cells from PBMCs. Documented subset: CD45RA-negative fraction. Receptors originate from a man younger than 30 in good health. Some clones in this sample may be carry-over from other donors' samples.

The J gene is TRBJ2-1, the V gene TRBV4-3; D unclear. The CDR3 runs 13 residues. Germline V gives CDR1 LGHNA, CDR2 YSLEER. The V and J ends lost 4 bases and 15 bases respectively, with 19 bases between them. This CDR3 reads CASSRSVRASLFF. Here the CDR3 DNA reads TGCGCCAGCAGCCGGTCCGTTAGGGCGTCCCTGTTCTTC.

The V call is TRBV9, the J call TRBJ1-2; possible D gene TRBD1, 5 bases. The germline V and J ends were trimmed by 0 bases and 8 bases, with 17 bases remaining between them. The CDR3 is made up of 15 amino acids. Germline lookup yields CDR1 SGDLS and CDR2 YYNGEE. The CDR3 loop is CASSVESDSISGYTF. CDR3 sequence (DNA): TGTGCCAGCAGCGTAGAAAGTGACAGCATCTCCGGCTACACCTTC.

A note on this clone: This sample also contains other DNA sequences that code for the same CDR3. J is TRBJ2-5 and V is TRBV29-1; TRBD2 matches at 9 bases. Germline V CDR1 and CDR2: SQVTM, ANQGSEA. The CDR3 is 14 residues long. V dropped 5 bases and J dropped 0; count of bases not matched to a gene: 4. For the CDR3, the DNA is TGCAGCGTTCGGGTAGCGGGGGACCAAGAGACCCAGTACTTC. Protein: CSVRVAGDQETQYF.

This chain uses TRBV7-2 with TRBJ2-1; 10 bases fit TRBD2. CDR1 and CDR2 (germline): SGHTA, FQGNSA. With 2 bases clipped from V and 12 bases from J, the junction kept 13 bases outside the gene matches. The CDR3 has 16 amino acids. CDR3 loop: CASSLLSGRPPVGQFF. The CDR3 region has the DNA TGTGCCAGCAGCTTACTTAGCGGGAGGCCACCCGTAGGGCAGTTCTTC.

This clone occurred a few times. This chain connects TRBV4-1 to TRBJ1-6, with a weak D call TRBD1 (5 bases). The CDR3 is made up of 13 amino acids. With 6 bases removed from V and 10 bases from J, the gap between germline ends came to 13 bases. In germline, CDR1 is MGHRA, CDR2 YSYEKL. The CDR3 loop reads CASSRQPGSPLHF. CDR3 coding DNA: TGCGCCAGCAGTCGACAGCCGGGGTCACCCCTCCACTTT.

The gene calls are TRBV7-2 and TRBJ2-7, with 7 positions matching TRBD1. Germline CDR1 and CDR2: SGHTA and FQGNSA. With V trimmed by 1 base and J by 3 bases, 6 bases remained unmatched. The CDR3 extends over 15 amino acids. The CDR3 DNA sequence: TGTGCCAGCAGCTTAGAAGGGGGCCGAAACTACGAGCAGTACTTC. This codes for CASSLEGGRNYEQYF.

The V call is TRBV5-1, the J call TRBJ2-1; D gene ambiguous. With 0 bases removed from V and 6 bases from J, the gap between germline ends came to 10 bases. Per the germline V gene, CDR1 is SGHRS and CDR2 is YFSETQ. The CDR3 is made up of 14 amino acids. The CDR3 DNA sequence: TGCGCCAGCAGCTTGGAGCGTGTTTCCAATGAGCAGTTCTTC. It translates to CASSLERVSNEQFF.

Regarding this clone: Other DNA sequences in the sample encode the same CDR3. This chain connects TRBV9 to TRBJ2-2; D gene ambiguous. Germline assignment: CDR1 SGDLS and CDR2 YYNGEE. CDR3 length: 13 residues. V was clipped by 0 bases and J by 5 bases, with 5 bases between them. The CDR3, as DNA: TGTGCCAGCAGCGTAGGTGGAACCGGGGAGCTGTTTTTT. It yields the protein CASSVGGTGELFF.

This clone turned up a few times. The sample contains more than one DNA sequence encoding this CDR3. CDR3 sequence (DNA): TGTGCCTGGAGTCAGGGGACCGGGGAGCTGTTTTTT. This gives the protein CAWSQGTGELFF. The chain employs TRBV30 and TRBJ2-2, with D possibly TRBD1 on 6 matching bases. The CDR3 has 12 amino acids. V was shortened by 2 bases and J by 5 bases, with 6 bases between the two germline ends. Germline assignment: CDR1 GTSNPN and CDR2 SVGIG (reference sequence).

This clone is a singleton in its sample. The chain couples TRBV28 to TRBJ1-2, with a tentative D call TRBD1 (6 bases). Trimming pared 10 bases from V and 5 bases from J, leaving 26 bases between. Germline V gene sequence: CDR1 MDHEN, CDR2 SYDVKM. The CDR3 runs 16 residues. The DNA of the CDR3 is TGTGCCATACACCACGGGGGCGGAAGTATTTTATATGGCTACACCTTC. This sequence encodes CAIHHGGGSILYGYTF.

V is TRBV4-3 and J is TRBJ2-2, with 9 positions matching TRBD2. The CDR3 contains 18 residues. Looked up from germline, CDR1 is LGHNA and CDR2 is YSLEER. Unmatched junction bases numbered 10, after V lost 2 bases and J lost 3 bases. CDR3 amino acids: CASSQTPGAGGHTGELFF. The DNA for the CDR3 is TGCGCCAGCAGCCAAACCCCCGGAGCGGGAGGTCACACCGGGGAGCTGTTTTTT.

The chain uses TRBV9 and TRBJ2-6, with D uncertain. The CDR3 runs to 17 residues. Between the trimmed V and J ends, which lost 4 bases and 0 bases, there was a span of 14 bases. Germline CDR1 reads SGDLS; CDR2 reads YYNGEE. The CDR3 DNA follows: TGTGCCAGCAGCCAATGGCCCGGTCGCTCTGGGGCCAACGTCCTGACTTTC. Amino acid sequence: CASSQWPGRSGANVLTF.

The chain employs TRBV10-3 and TRBJ2-1, with D tentatively TRBD2 (6 bases). The CDR3 sequence is 14 residues long. V lost 6 bases, J lost 10 bases, and 19 bases lay in between. Germline CDR1 and CDR2: ENHRY and SYGVKD. The CDR3 nucleotides are TGTGCCATCAGCGGGGGAAGAGAGCAGAGGGAGCAGTTCTTC. Protein product: CAISGGREQREQFF.

The chain uses TRBV5-4 and TRBJ2-5; 10 positions match TRBD2. The CDR3 is 16 amino acids. The V and J ends lost 4 bases and 0 bases, in that order; junction bases with no gene match: 6. CDR1 and CDR2 (germline): SGHNT, YYREEE (reference sequence). The CDR3 nucleotides read TGTGCCAGCAGCCTAGCGGGAGCCATGTACCAAGAGACCCAGTACTTC. The encoded protein is CASSLAGAMYQETQYF.

The rearrangement uses TRBV12-5 and TRBJ1-3, with D perhaps TRBD1 (5 bases). V dropped 2 bases and J dropped 2 bases, with 10 bases sitting between them. Germline lookup yields CDR1 LGHNT and CDR2 FRNRAP. This CDR3 is 15 amino acids long. The CDR3 DNA reads TGTGCTAGTGGTTTGTCTGGGGGTACTGGAAACACCATATATTTT. Translated: CASGLSGGTGNTIYF. Supplemented by reference TRBV12-5 and TRBJ1-3, the full variable domain reads DARVTQTPRHKVTEMGQEVTMRCQPILGHNTVFWYRQTMMQGLELLAYFRNRAPLDDSGMPKDRFSAEMPDATLATLKIQPSEPRDSAVYFCASGLSGGTGNTIYFGEGSWLTVV.

The V gene is TRBV2, the J gene TRBJ2-7; no clear D. CDR1 SNHLY and CDR2 FYNNEI come from the germline V gene. There are 14 residues in the CDR3. Trimming cost V 4 bases and J 0 bases, with 10 bases left between them. The CDR3 sequence: CASSARGHSYEQYF. The CDR3 coding sequence is TGTGCCAGCAGTGCGAGAGGCCACTCCTACGAGCAGTACTTC. The entire variable domain, with the rest obtained from reference TRBV2 and TRBJ2-7, is as follows: EPEVTQTPSHQVTQMGQEVILRCVPISNHLYFYWYRQILGQKVEFLVSFYNNEISEKSEIFDDQFSVERPDGSNFTLKIRSTKLEDSAMYFCASSARGHSYEQYFGPGTRLTVT.

The J gene is TRBJ2-3, the V gene TRBV19; 7 bases match TRBD2. Germline trimming cut 4 bases from V and 5 bases from J; bases unmatched to any gene: 6. This CDR3 has 14 residues. Germline loops: CDR1 LNHDA, CDR2 SQIVND (reference sequence). The CDR3 DNA reads as TGTGCCAGTAGTACCGGGACTATCCAAGATACGCAGTATTTT. It is translated as CASSTGTIQDTQYF. The variable domain in full, with the rest retrieved from reference TRBV19 and TRBJ2-3, is DGGITQSPKYLFRKEGQNVTLSCEQNLNHDAMYWYRQDPGQGLRLIYYSQIVNDFQKGDIAEGYSVSREKKESFPLTVTSAQKNPTAFYLCASSTGTIQDTQYFGPGTRLTVL.

CDR3 bases: TGCGCCAGCAGAGTCTCACCATTAGGCACTGAAGCTTTCTTT. Its protein product is CASRVSPLGTEAFF. The chain couples TRBV10-2 to TRBJ1-1; no definite D call. The CDR3 sequence is 14 residues long. Germline assignment: CDR1 WSHSY and CDR2 SAAADI. V shed 6 bases and J shed 4 bases, with 15 bases lying between them.

The chain links TRBV28 to TRBJ1-4; D ambiguous. The ends were cut back, 5 bases at V and 0 bases at J, with 10 bases in the middle. CDR1 is MDHEN and CDR2 is SYDVKM in the germline V gene. The CDR3 runs 15 residues. Here the CDR3 DNA reads TGTGCCAGCAGTCCCAACGGAGCAACTAATGAAAAACTGTTTTTT. As protein: CASSPNGATNEKLFF.

The chain links TRBV7-2 to TRBJ2-7; either TRBD1 or TRBD2 may fit D (5 bases each). The CDR3 extends over 13 amino acids. The V end was cut by 2 bases, the J end by 7 bases, with 12 bases between. Germline V gene data show CDR1 as SGHTA and CDR2 as FQGNSA. In nucleotides, the CDR3 is TGTGCCAGCAGCTTATACCAGAGGGGTGAGCAGTACTTC. Its protein product is CASSLYQRGEQYF.

This chain connects TRBV28 to TRBJ2-1; 7 bases are shared with TRBD1. The J segment lost 7 bases and the V segment lost 5 bases, leaving 17 bases of the junction unmatched. The CDR3 has 17 amino acids. In germline, CDR1 is MDHEN, CDR2 SYDVKM. The CDR3 DNA is TGTGCCAGCAGTGTGATATTGGGACAGAGAAAGGGGAATGAGCAGTTCTTC. It translates to CASSVILGQRKGNEQFF.

The chain couples TRBV7-8 to TRBJ2-7; tentatively, D is TRBD2 (5 bases). Germline loops: CDR1 SGHVS, CDR2 FQNEAQ. This CDR3 spans 16 amino acids. V shed 1 base and J shed 1 base, with 14 bases lying between them. The CDR3 reads CASSLVYEGSSYEQYF. The CDR3 region has the DNA TGTGCCAGCAGCTTAGTATATGAGGGCTCATCCTACGAGCAGTACTTC.

The chain has TRBV6-1 and TRBJ1-2; 7 bases are shared with TRBD1. Losses at the gene ends were 6 bases for V and 1 base for J; bases not matched to a gene: 8. Germline V lookup: CDR1 MNHNS, CDR2 SASEGT. CDR3 length: 15 residues. This CDR3 reads CASRDYRGLNYGYTF. The CDR3 DNA follows: TGTGCCAGCAGGGACTACAGGGGACTTAACTATGGCTACACCTTC.

The chain is built from TRBV6-5 and TRBJ1-1; TRBD1 agrees at 9 bases. The germline V gene has CDR1 MNHEY and CDR2 SVGAGI. This CDR3 has 14 residues. Trimming at V came to 6 bases and at J to 1 base, leaving 3 bases not matched to a gene. CDR3 sequence reads: CASRRTGANTEAFF. In DNA, the CDR3 is TGTGCCAGCAGAAGGACAGGGGCGAACACTGAAGCTTTCTTT.

This clone appeared a single time. The gene calls are TRBV19 and TRBJ2-1; 9 nucleotides match TRBD2. The CDR3 has 16 residues. Germline CDR1 reads LNHDA; CDR2 reads SQIVND (reference sequence). V trimming: 4 bases; J trimming: 2 bases; junction bases outside the gene matches: 6. CDR3 bases: TGTGCCAGTAGTACCCCGAGCGGGAGGACCTACAATGAGCAGTTCTTC. This gives the protein CASSTPSGRTYNEQFF.

The chain has TRBV27 and TRBJ2-7, with 8 nucleotides matching TRBD2. Trimming at V came to 1 base and at J to 2 bases, leaving 7 bases not matched to a gene. Per germline, CDR1 MNHEY and CDR2 SMNVEV (reference sequence). This CDR3 has 16 residues. CDR3 bases: TGTGCCAGCAGTTTATTTTTTGCGGGAGGCACCTACGAGCAGTACTTC. Its protein product is CASSLFFAGGTYEQYF.

This clone occurred a few times. The chain recombines TRBV6-5 with TRBJ2-5, with no clear D. Trimming cost V 5 bases and J 1 base, with 8 bases left between them. The CDR3 covers 13 residues. The germline V gene has CDR1 MNHEY and CDR2 SVGAGI. The CDR3 region is CASSLQFQETQYF. CDR3 in DNA: TGTGCCAGCAGTCTCCAGTTCCAAGAGACCCAGTACTTC.

In its sample, this clone was seen once. CDR3 residues: CASSVSGDTEAFF. CDR3 nucleotide sequence: TGTGCCAGCTCAGTATCGGGGGACACTGAAGCTTTCTTT. The chain uses TRBV18 and TRBJ1-1; D is perhaps TRBD1 (5 bases). The V end was cut by 5 bases, the J end by 3 bases, with 10 bases between. This CDR3 contains 13 residues. Germline V gives CDR1 KGHSH, CDR2 LQKENI.

This chain links TRBV2 with TRBJ2-7, with TRBD1 matching over 9 bases. Germline V gives CDR1 SNHLY, CDR2 FYNNEI. Losses at the gene ends were 7 bases for V and 9 bases for J; bases not matched to a gene: 13. CDR3 length equals 14 residues. The CDR3 DNA sequence: TGTGCCAGCACCGGACAGGGGAAGAATACGAGGCAGTACTTC. This translates into CASTGQGKNTRQYF.

The chain has TRBV21-1 and TRBJ2-7; the D call in the table, TRBD2, was not verified against the DNA. TRBV21-1 is a recognized pseudogene. This CDR3 contains 13 residues. CDR3 coding DNA: TGTGCCAGCAGCAGGGGAGGGCGCTACGAGCAGTACTTC. This gives the protein CASSRGGRYEQYF.

The chain links TRBV7-3 to TRBJ2-3; 10 bases agree with TRBD1. The CDR3 spans 15 residues. Germline V gene sequence: CDR1 SGHTA, CDR2 FQGTGA. The J segment lost 6 bases and the V segment lost 4 bases, leaving 7 bases of the junction unmatched. CDR3 sequence reads: CASSSGTGVADTQYF. Written as DNA, the CDR3 is TGTGCCAGCAGCTCCGGGACAGGGGTTGCGGATACGCAGTATTTT.